Below are 22 T cell receptor beta chains sequenced from a single sample in a study of T-cell memory formation after mild COVID-19. TCRdb reanalysed the 5' RACE reads using MiXCR and keeps one entry per CDR3 protein. The sample includes under 50,000 distinct CDR3 sequences, 25% to 35% of them seen just once. Sequencing was performed on PBMCs or a T cell subset sorted from them (not recorded which). Receptor source: a man younger than 30 who had mild COVID-19 (a few samples of this study predate the infection). Cell type and time point are not known.

This clonotype was counted only a few times. The chain uses TRBV5-1 and TRBJ2-2; 7 bases align to TRBD1. Germline V gives CDR1 SGHRS, CDR2 YFSETQ. V was pared by 4 bases and J by 5 bases, with 8 bases of the junction left unmatched. This CDR3 contains 15 residues. Written as DNA, the CDR3 is TGCGCCAGCAGCCTCGGGACAGCGCCGACCGGGGAGCTGTTTTTT. Protein: CASSLGTAPTGELFF.

Only a few counts were recorded for this clonotype. The chain links TRBV27 to TRBJ1-4; the D is unclear. Per germline, CDR1 MNHEY and CDR2 SMNVEV (reference sequence). V dropped 4 bases and J dropped 0 bases, with 9 bases sitting between them. The CDR3 loop spans 15 amino acids. DNA for the CDR3: TGTGCCAGCAGTTACAGAGCTGCAACTAATGAAAAACTGTTTTTT. This translates into CASSYRAATNEKLFF.

This clonotype was found many times. The chain combines TRBV20-1 with TRBJ2-2; D uncertain. Germline V gene sequence: CDR1 DFQATT, CDR2 SNEGSKA (reference sequence). The V and J ends lost 3 bases and 1 base respectively, with 12 bases between them. CDR3 size: 15 residues. CDR3 region: CSARIGQLNTGELFF. As DNA, the CDR3 is TGCAGTGCTAGGATTGGGCAGTTGAACACCGGGGAGCTGTTTTTT.

The chain combines TRBV20-1 with TRBJ2-3; 8 bases map to TRBD2. The germline CDR1 and CDR2 sequences are DFQATT and SNEGSKA (reference sequence). The CDR3 runs to 15 residues. V dropped 0 bases and J dropped 3; count of bases not matched to a gene: 5. CDR3 coding DNA: TGCAGTGCTAGAGATCCACTAGCGGTAACAGATACGCAGTATTTT. Its translation is CSARDPLAVTDTQYF.

V gene TRBV5-1 combines with J gene TRBJ1-6; a possible D gene is TRBD1 (6 bases). V lost 2 bases to trimming and J lost 7 bases, with 7 bases between them. This CDR3 spans 13 amino acids. Germline assignment: CDR1 SGHRS and CDR2 YFSETQ. As DNA, the CDR3 is TGCGCCAGCAGCTTCGGGACAAATTCACCCCTCCACTTT. As protein: CASSFGTNSPLHF.

This clonotype was found a few times. This chain joins TRBV5-6 and TRBJ2-5; D not resolved. The CDR3 loop spans 12 amino acids. The germline gives CDR1 SGHDT, CDR2 YYEEEE. Trimming pared 0 bases from V and 5 bases from J, leaving 5 bases between. The CDR3 DNA reads TGTGCCAGCAGCTTGGGGACGGAGACCCAGTACTTC. It yields the protein CASSLGTETQYF. Supplemented by reference TRBV5-6 and TRBJ2-5, the full variable domain reads DAGVTQSPTHLIKTRGQQVTLRCSPKSGHDTVSWYQQALGQGPQFIFQYYEEEERQRGNFPDRFSGHQFPNYSSELNVNALLLGDSALYLCASSLGTETQYFGPGTRLLVL.

V gene TRBV5-1 combines with J gene TRBJ2-7; a weak D match, TRBD2 (6 bases). In germline, CDR1 is SGHRS, CDR2 YFSETQ. V was pared by 4 bases and J by 0 bases, with 17 bases between. CDR3 length equals 16 residues. CDR3 coding DNA: TGCGCCAGCAGCCCCTACCCCCAGGGAGGCTCCTACGAGCAGTACGTC. This encodes CASSPYPQGGSYEQYV.

The chain joins TRBV29-1 to TRBJ2-2; D is possibly TRBD1 (5 bases). The CDR3 is 12 residues long. CDR1 SQVTM and CDR2 ANQGSEA come from the germline V gene. V lost 5 bases, J lost 7 bases, and 11 bases lay in between. CDR3 sequence (DNA): TGCAGCGTTTTTACAGGTTTCGGGGAGCTGTTTTTT. Protein sequence: CSVFTGFGELFF.

This rearrangement joins TRBV4-3 to TRBJ2-7; tentatively, D is TRBD1 (6 bases). Trimming stripped 0 bases from V and 2 bases from J, with 8 bases between. This CDR3 spans 14 amino acids. Germline lookup yields CDR1 LGHNA and CDR2 YSLEER. As DNA, the CDR3 is TGCGCCAGCAGCCAAGAAAGGGACACCTACGAGCAGTACGTC. It encodes CASSQERDTYEQYV.

This clonotype was counted only a few times. The chain recombines TRBV6-1 with TRBJ2-3; TRBD2 might be the D (7 bases). CDR3 length: 15 amino acids. The V gene lost 5 bases and the J gene lost 0 bases, with 12 bases spanning the gap. Germline V gene sequence: CDR1 MNHNS, CDR2 SASEGT. The CDR3: CASSLGGASTDTQYF. In DNA, the CDR3 is TGTGCCAGCAGTTTAGGGGGGGCTAGCACAGATACGCAGTATTTT.

The chain couples TRBV12-5 to TRBJ1-1; D not certain. The germline V gene encodes CDR1 LGHNT and CDR2 FRNRAP. The V end was cut by 5 bases, the J end by 6 bases, with 10 bases between. CDR3 length equals 12 residues. CDR3 in amino acids: CASGPSWAEAFF. CDR3 bases: TGTGCTAGTGGTCCCTCCTGGGCTGAAGCTTTCTTT.

The chain links TRBV5-1 to TRBJ1-2; a possible D gene is TRBD1 (5 bases). This CDR3 spans 13 amino acids. Germline V gene data show CDR1 as SGHRS and CDR2 as YFSETQ. V lost 0 bases, J lost 7 bases, and 10 bases lay in between. DNA of the CDR3: TGCGCCAGCAGCTTGGAGGGACTTGGTGGCTACACCTTC. Amino acids: CASSLEGLGGYTF.

This clonotype was counted between two and nine times. V is TRBV7-9 and J is TRBJ2-2; 8 nucleotides agree with TRBD1. The junction had 4 bases not matched to a gene; V was cut back by 6 bases and J by 1 base. There are 15 residues in the CDR3. Germline values: CDR1 SEHNR, CDR2 FQNEAQ (reference sequence). The CDR3 coding sequence is TGTGCCAGCAGAGCCGGACAGGGGAACACCGGGGAGCTGTTTTTT. This encodes CASRAGQGNTGELFF. Full variable domain (remainder filled in from reference TRBV7-9 and TRBJ2-2): DTGVSQNPRHKITKRGQNVTFRCDPISEHNRLYWYRQTLGQGPEFLTYFQNEAQLEKSRLLSDRFSAERPKGSFSTLEIQRTEQGDSAMYLCASRAGQGNTGELFFGEGSRLTVL.

The gene calls are TRBV2 and TRBJ2-3; 9 positions match TRBD2. The CDR3 totals 16 residues. V dropped 6 bases and J dropped 1; count of bases not matched to a gene: 8. Germline values: CDR1 SNHLY, CDR2 FYNNEI. The DNA of the CDR3 is TGTGCCAGCAGCATTCTAGCGGGGCGACGCACAGATACGCAGTATTTT. This gives the protein CASSILAGRRTDTQYF.

The chain couples TRBV25-1 to TRBJ1-4, with D perhaps TRBD1 (5 bases). CDR3 length: 14 amino acids. From germline, CDR1 is MGHDK and CDR2 SYGVNS. The germline V and J ends were trimmed by 5 bases and 9 bases, with 16 bases remaining between them. CDR3 protein: CASSHQGAIQKLFF. The CDR3 DNA sequence: TGTGCCAGCAGTCACCAGGGAGCGATCCAAAAACTGTTTTTT.

V is TRBV2 and J is TRBJ2-6, with a tentative D call TRBD2 (6 bases). V lost 8 bases to trimming and J lost 0 bases, with 17 bases between them. The CDR3 covers 17 residues. Per germline, CDR1 SNHLY and CDR2 FYNNEI. This CDR3 reads CASLPHGGVSGANVLTF. In DNA form, the CDR3 reads TGTGCCAGCCTGCCACACGGGGGAGTCTCTGGGGCCAACGTCCTGACTTTC.

The chain carries TRBV5-1 and TRBJ2-7; 10 bases map to TRBD1. There are 14 residues in the CDR3. The V and J ends lost 0 bases and 12 bases, in that order; junction bases with no gene match: 9. Germline values: CDR1 SGHRS, CDR2 YFSETQ. The CDR3 sequence: CASSLGFGTGDLYF. CDR3 in DNA: TGCGCCAGCAGCTTGGGCTTCGGGACAGGGGATTTGTACTTC.

This clonotype was picked up one time. The genes are TRBV20-1 and TRBJ2-5; D gene unclear. Germline V gene data show CDR1 as DFQATT and CDR2 as SNEGSKA (reference sequence). The V end lost 5 bases, the J end lost 1 base, and 14 bases lay between the germline ends. The CDR3 consists of 14 residues. The CDR3 spells CSAALMPVQETQYF. CDR3 nucleotide sequence: TGCAGTGCTGCGCTAATGCCGGTCCAAGAGACCCAGTACTTC.

The J gene is TRBJ1-3, the V gene TRBV3-1; no firm D call. V was cut by 4 bases and J by 1 base, with 14 bases left in between. There are 16 residues in the CDR3. Germline CDR1 is LGHDT and CDR2 is YNNKEL (reference sequence). The CDR3 is CASSRRGFSSGNTIYF. The CDR3 DNA sequence: TGTGCCAGCAGCCGGCGAGGGTTTTCTTCTGGAAACACCATATATTTT.

The chain is built from TRBV6-6 and TRBJ2-2; D call uncertain. CDR3 length equals 15 residues. Germline values: CDR1 MNHNY, CDR2 SVGAGI (reference sequence). The V and J ends lost 4 bases and 5 bases respectively, with 14 bases between them. The CDR3 loop reads CASSSGPSLTGELFF. DNA of the CDR3: TGTGCCAGCAGTTCCGGCCCTAGTCTAACCGGGGAGCTGTTTTTT.

The chain combines TRBV7-2 with TRBJ1-5; D gene uncertain. Germline assignment: CDR1 SGHTA and CDR2 FQGNSA. The V end lost 3 bases, the J end lost 8 bases, and 11 bases lay between the germline ends. This CDR3 is 13 amino acids long. CDR3 sequence reads: CASSFLGGEPQHF. As DNA, the CDR3 is TGTGCCAGCAGCTTCCTAGGAGGAGAGCCCCAGCATTTT.

This clonotype has more than one count but fewer than ten. The chain is built from TRBV24-1 and TRBJ2-1; 11 bases agree with TRBD2. Trimming removed 2 bases from V and 4 bases from J; junction bases left unmatched: 3. CDR1 and CDR2 from the germline V gene are KGHDR and SFDVKD. The CDR3 is 16 residues long. In nucleotides, the CDR3 is TGTGCCACCAGTGATTCCGGGACTAGCGGATACAATGAGCAGTTCTTC. Encoded protein: CATSDSGTSGYNEQFF.